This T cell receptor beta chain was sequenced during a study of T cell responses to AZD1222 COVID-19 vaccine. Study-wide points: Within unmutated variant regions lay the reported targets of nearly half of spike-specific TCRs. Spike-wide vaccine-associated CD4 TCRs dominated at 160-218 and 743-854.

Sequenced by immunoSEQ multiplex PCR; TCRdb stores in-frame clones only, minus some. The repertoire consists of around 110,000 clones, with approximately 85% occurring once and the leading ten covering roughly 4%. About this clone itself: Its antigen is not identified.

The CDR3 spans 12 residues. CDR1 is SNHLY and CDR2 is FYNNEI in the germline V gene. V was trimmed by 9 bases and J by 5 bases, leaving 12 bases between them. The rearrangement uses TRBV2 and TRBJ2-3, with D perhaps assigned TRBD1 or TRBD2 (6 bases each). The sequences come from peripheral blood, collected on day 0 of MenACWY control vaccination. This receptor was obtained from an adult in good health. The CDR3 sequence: CASRGGGDTQYF. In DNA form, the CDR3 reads TGTGCCAGTAGAGGGGGAGGAGATACGCAGTATTTT.